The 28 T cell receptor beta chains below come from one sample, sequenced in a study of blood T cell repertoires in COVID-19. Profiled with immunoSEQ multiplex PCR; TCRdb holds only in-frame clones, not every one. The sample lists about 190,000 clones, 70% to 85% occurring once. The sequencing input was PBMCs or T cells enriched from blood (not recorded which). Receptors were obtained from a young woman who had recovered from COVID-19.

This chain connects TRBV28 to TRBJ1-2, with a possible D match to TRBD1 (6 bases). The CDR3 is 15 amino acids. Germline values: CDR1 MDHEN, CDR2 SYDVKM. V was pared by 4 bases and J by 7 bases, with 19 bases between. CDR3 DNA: TGTGCCAGCAGTTCCCTTTTGGGGGGGCAGGGTGGCTACACCTTC. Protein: CASSSLLGGQGGYTF.

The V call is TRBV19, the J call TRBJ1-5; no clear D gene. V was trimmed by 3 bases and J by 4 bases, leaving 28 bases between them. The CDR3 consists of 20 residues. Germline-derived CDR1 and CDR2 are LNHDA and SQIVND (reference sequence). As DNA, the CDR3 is TGTGCCAGTAGTATTTGGTTGTTTACTCGTGATTTACGGGGAAATCAGCCCCAGCATTTT. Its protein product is CASSIWLFTRDLRGNQPQHF.

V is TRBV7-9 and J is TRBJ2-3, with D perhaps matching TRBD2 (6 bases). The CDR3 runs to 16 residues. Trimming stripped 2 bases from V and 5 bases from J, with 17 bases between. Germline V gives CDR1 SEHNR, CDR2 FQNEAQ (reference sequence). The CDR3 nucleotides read TGTGCCAGCAGCTTATTGGGTCGGGGGAAGTTAGATACGCAGTATTTT. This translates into CASSLLGRGKLDTQYF. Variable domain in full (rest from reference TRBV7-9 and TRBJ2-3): DTGVSQNPRHKITKRGQNVTFRCDPISEHNRLYWYRQTLGQGPEFLTYFQNEAQLEKSRLLSDRFSAERPKGSFSTLEIQRTEQGDSAMYLCASSLLGRGKLDTQYFGPGTRLTVL.

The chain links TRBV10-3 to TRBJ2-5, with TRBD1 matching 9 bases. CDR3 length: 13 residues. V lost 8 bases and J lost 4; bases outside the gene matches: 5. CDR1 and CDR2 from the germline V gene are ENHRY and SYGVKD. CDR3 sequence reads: CAIRTGVGETQYF. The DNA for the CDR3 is TGTGCCATCCGGACAGGGGTGGGAGAGACCCAGTACTTC.

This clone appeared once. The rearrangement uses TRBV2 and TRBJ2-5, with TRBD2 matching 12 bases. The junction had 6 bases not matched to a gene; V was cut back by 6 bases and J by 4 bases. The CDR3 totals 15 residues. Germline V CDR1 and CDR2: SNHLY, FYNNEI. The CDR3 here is CASRVGLAGGETQYF. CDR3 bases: TGTGCCAGCAGGGTGGGACTAGCGGGTGGAGAGACCCAGTACTTC.

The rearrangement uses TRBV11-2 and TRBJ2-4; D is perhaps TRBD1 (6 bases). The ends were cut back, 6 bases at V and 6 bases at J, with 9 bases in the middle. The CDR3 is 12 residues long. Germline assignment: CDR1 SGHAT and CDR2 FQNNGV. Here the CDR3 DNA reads TGTGCCAGCAGAGCACAGGGAAACATTCAGTACTTC. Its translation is CASRAQGNIQYF. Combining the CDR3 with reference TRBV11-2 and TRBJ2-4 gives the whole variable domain EAGVAQSPRYKIIEKRQSVAFWCNPISGHATLYWYQQILGQGPKLLIQFQNNGVVDDSQLPKDRFSAERLKGVDSTLKIQPAKLEDSAVYLCASRAQGNIQYFGAGTRLSVL.

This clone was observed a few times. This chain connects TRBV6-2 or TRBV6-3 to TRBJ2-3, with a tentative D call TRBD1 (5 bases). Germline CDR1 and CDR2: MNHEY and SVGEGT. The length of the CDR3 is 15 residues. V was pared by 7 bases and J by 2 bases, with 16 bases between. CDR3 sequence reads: CASIPGDRDTDTQYF. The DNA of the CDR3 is TGTGCCAGCATCCCGGGTGACAGAGACACAGATACGCAGTATTTT.

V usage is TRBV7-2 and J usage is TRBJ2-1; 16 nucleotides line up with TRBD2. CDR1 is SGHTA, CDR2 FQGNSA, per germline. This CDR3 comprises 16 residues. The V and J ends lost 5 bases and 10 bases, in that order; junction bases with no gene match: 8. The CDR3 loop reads CASSQGLAGGRGEQFF. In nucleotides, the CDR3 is TGTGCCAGCAGCCAGGGACTAGCGGGAGGGCGAGGCGAGCAGTTCTTC.

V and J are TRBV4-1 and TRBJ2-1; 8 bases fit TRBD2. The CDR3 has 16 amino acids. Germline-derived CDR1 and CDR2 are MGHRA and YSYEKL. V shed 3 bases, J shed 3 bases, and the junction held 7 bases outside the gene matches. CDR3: CASSQPTSVDYNEQFF. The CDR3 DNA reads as TGCGCCAGCAGCCAGCCGACTAGCGTAGACTACAATGAGCAGTTCTTC.

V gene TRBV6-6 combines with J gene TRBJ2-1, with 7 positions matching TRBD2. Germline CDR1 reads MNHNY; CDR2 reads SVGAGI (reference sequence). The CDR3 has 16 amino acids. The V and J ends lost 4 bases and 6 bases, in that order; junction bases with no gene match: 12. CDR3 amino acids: CASSSQSTGGSNEQFF. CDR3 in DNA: TGTGCCAGCAGTTCACAGTCGACGGGGGGTTCCAATGAGCAGTTCTTC.

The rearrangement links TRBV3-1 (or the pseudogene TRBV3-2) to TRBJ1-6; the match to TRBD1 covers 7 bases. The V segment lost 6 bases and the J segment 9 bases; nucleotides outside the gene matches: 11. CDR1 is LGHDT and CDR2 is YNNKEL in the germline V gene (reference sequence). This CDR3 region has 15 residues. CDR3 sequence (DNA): TGTGCCAGCAGTTCCCGGACAGGTAGTCTTTCACCCCTCCACTTT. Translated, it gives CASSSRTGSLSPLHF.

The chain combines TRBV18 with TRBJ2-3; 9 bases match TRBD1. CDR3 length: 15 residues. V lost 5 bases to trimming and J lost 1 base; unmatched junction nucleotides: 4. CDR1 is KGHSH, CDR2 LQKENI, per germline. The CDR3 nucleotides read TGTGCCAGCTCAGAACGGACAGGGGGCACAGATACGCAGTATTTT. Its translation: CASSERTGGTDTQYF.

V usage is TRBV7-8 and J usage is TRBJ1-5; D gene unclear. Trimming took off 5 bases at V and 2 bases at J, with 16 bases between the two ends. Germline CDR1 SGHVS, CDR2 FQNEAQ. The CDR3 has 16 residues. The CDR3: CASSPLALHGNQPQHF. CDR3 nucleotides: TGTGCCAGCAGCCCCCTGGCCCTTCATGGCAATCAGCCCCAGCATTTT.

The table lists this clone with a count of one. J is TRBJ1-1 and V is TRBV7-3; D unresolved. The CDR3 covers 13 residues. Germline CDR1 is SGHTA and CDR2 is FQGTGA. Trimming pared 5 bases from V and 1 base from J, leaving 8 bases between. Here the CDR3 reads CASSGRPNTEAFF. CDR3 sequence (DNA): TGTGCCAGCAGCGGCAGGCCGAACACTGAAGCTTTCTTT.

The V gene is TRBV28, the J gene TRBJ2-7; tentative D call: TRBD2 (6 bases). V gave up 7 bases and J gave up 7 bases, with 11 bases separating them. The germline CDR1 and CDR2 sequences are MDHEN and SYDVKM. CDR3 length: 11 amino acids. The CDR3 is CASNGGSEQYV. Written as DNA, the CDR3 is TGTGCCAGCAACGGGGGTTCGGAGCAGTACGTC.

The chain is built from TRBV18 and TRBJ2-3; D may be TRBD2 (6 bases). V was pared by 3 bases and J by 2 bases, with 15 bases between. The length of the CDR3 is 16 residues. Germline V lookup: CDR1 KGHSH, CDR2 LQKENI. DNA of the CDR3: TGTGCCAGCTCACCCGGAGGTAGCGGATTCACAGATACGCAGTATTTT. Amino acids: CASSPGGSGFTDTQYF.

CDR3 sequence: CARSAVRGGYEQYF. Here the CDR3 DNA reads TGTGCCAGAAGCGCCGTCCGGGGTGGGTACGAGCAGTACTTC. The chain has TRBV5-3 and TRBJ2-7, with TRBD2 as a possible D gene (5 bases). TRBV5-3 is given ORF status, its function remaining uncertain. The CDR3 runs 14 residues. V lost 4 bases, J lost 4 bases, and 15 bases lay in between.

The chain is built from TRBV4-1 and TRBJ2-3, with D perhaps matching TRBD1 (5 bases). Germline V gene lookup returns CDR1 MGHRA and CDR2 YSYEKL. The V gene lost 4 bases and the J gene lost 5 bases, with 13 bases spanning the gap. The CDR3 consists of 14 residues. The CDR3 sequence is CASSPRVTGDTQYF. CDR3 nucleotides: TGCGCCAGCAGCCCCCGGGTTACAGGAGATACGCAGTATTTT.

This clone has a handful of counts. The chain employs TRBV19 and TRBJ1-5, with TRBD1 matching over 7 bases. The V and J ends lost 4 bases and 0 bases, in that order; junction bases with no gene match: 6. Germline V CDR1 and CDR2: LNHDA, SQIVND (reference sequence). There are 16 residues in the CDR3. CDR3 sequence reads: CASSSRTGNSNQPQHF. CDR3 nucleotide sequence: TGTGCCAGTAGTAGTCGGACAGGCAATAGCAATCAGCCCCAGCATTTT.

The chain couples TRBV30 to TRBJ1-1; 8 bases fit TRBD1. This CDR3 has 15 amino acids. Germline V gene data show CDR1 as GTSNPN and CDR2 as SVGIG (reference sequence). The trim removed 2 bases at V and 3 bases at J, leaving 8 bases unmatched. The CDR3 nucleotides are TGTGCCTGGAGTATTTGGGGACAGGCGGACACTGAAGCTTTCTTT. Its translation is CAWSIWGQADTEAFF.

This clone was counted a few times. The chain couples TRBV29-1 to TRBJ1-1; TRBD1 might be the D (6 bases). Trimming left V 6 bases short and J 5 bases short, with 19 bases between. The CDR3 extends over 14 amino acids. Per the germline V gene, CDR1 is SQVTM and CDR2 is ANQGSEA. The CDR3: CSVAFDRSWTEAFF. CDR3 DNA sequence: TGCAGCGTCGCATTCGACAGGTCCTGGACTGAAGCTTTCTTT.

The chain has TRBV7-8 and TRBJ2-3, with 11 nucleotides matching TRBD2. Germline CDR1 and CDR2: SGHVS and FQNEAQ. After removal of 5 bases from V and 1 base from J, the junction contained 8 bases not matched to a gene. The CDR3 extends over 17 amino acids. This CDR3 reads CASSRLAGGPRTDTQYF. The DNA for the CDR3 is TGTGCCAGCAGCAGATTAGCGGGGGGGCCTCGCACAGATACGCAGTATTTT. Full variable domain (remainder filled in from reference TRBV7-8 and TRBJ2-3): GAGVSQSPRYKVAKRGQDVALRCDPISGHVSLFWYQQALGQGPEFLTYFQNEAQLDKSGLPSDRFFAERPEGSVSTLKIQRTQQEDSAVYLCASSRLAGGPRTDTQYFGPGTRLTVL.

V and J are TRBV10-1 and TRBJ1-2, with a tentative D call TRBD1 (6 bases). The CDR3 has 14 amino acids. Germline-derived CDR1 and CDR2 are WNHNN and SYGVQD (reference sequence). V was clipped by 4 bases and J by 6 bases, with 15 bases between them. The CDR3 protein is CASSGNRDKDGYTF. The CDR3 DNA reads TGCGCCAGCAGTGGTAATCGGGACAAGGATGGCTACACCTTC.

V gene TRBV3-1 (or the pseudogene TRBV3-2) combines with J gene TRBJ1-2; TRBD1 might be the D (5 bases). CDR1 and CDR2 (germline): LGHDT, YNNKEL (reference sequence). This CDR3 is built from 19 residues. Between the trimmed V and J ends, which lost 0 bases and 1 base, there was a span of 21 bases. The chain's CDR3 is CASSQDSRRGQGLNYGYTF. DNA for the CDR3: TGTGCCAGCAGCCAAGATAGCCGCCGGGGCCAGGGACTTAACTATGGCTACACCTTC.

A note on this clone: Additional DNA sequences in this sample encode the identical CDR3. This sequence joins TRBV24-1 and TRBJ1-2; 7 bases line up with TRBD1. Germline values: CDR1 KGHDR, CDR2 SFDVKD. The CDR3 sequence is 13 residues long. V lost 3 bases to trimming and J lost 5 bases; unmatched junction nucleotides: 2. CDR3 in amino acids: CATSDDRVYGYTF. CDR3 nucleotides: TGTGCCACCAGTGATGACAGGGTTTATGGCTACACCTTC.

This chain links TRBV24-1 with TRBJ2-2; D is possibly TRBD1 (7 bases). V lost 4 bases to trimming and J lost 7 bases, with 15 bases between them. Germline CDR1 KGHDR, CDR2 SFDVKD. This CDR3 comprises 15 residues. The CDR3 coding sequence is TGTGCCACCAGTGACTGGATCAGGGGGGACGGGGAGCTGTTTTTT. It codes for CATSDWIRGDGELFF.

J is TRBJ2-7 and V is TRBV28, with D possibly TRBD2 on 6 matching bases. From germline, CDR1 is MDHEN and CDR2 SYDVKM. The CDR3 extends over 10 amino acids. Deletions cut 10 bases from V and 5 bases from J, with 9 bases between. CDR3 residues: CATAGNEQYV. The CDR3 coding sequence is TGTGCCACCGCGGGGAACGAGCAGTACGTC.

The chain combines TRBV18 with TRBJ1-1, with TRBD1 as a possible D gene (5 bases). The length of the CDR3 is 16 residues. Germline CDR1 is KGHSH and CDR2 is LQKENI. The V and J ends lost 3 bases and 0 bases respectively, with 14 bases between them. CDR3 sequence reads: CASSPPGGTLNTEAFF. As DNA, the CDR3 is TGTGCCAGCTCACCCCCGGGGGGGACCTTGAACACTGAAGCTTTCTTT. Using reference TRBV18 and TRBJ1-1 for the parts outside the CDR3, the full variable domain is NAGVMQNPRHLVRRRGQEARLRCSPMKGHSHVYWYRQLPEEGLKFMVYLQKENIIDESGMPKERFSAEFPKEGPSILRIQQVVRGDSAAYFCASSPPGGTLNTEAFFGQGTRLTVV.